This T cell receptor (beta chain) was recovered during a study of shared clonotypes between healthy human individuals. At the level of the study: CD4 naive cells filled three plates per donor, CD4 memory three, CD8 naive two and CD8 memory one. Study-wide results and limits: Clonotypes that were shared across a handful of donors made up approximately 5% of naive CD4 clonotypes.

CDR3 length: 16 residues. Trimming cost V 0 bases and J 0 bases, with 9 bases left between them. CDR1 and CDR2 (germline): KGHSH, LQKENI. In the case of this clone: No antigen is known for it.

The repertoire was sequenced with immunoSEQ multiplex PCR; TCRdb's copy has only in-frame clones and lacks some. The sample records about 580,000 clones, roughly 98% being singletons. Naive CD8 isolation took CD45RO-negative cells positively selected for CCR7 and excluded terminally differentiated effector memory CD45RA+ cells. The receptor comes from a man aged 30 to 39 in good health. Source material: naive CD8+ T cells sorted from blood. The J gene is TRBJ2-4, the V gene TRBV18; tentative D call: TRBD2 (6 bases). The CDR3 here is CASSPPGGIAKNIQYF. The CDR3, as DNA: TGTGCCAGCTCACCACCGGGGGGAATAGCCAAAAACATTCAGTACTTC.